A selection of T cell receptor beta chains follows, all from one sample in a study of OX40 agonist ivuxolimab in advanced cancers. The data were produced by immunoSEQ multiplex PCR, yet TCRdb's version contains in-frame clones alone and is incomplete. The sample lists about 70,000 clones; about 86% were seen once. This specimen was CD4+ or CD8+ T cells sorted from blood, taken in a trial of the OX40 agonist ivuxolimab. The receptors shown here come from an adult with an advanced solid tumor such as melanoma, head and neck, liver or kidney cancer. CDR3s include the opening cysteine and the closing phenylalanine or tryptophan.

j_call: TRBJ1-1; v_call: TRBV5-1; cdr3_aa: CASSAGTGNTEAFF
j_call: TRBJ2-7; v_call: TRBV2; cdr3_aa: CASEPGLNYEQYF
j_call: TRBJ2-7; v_call: TRBV11-2; cdr3_aa: CASSLAGRPYEQYF
j_call: TRBJ2-3; v_call: TRBV7-9; cdr3_aa: CASSLNPGDGRNTQYF
j_call: TRBJ2-7; v_call: TRBV4-3; cdr3_aa: CASSQGMGGEQYF
j_call: TRBJ1-1; v_call: TRBV6-6; cdr3_aa: CASTNGANTEAFF
j_call: TRBJ2-1; v_call: TRBV7-9; cdr3_aa: CASSLLSAGGSYNEQFF
j_call: TRBJ2-1; v_call: TRBV7-2; cdr3_aa: CASSLSLLRGNEQFF
j_call: TRBJ1-2; v_call: TRBV5-1; cdr3_aa: CASSFSDGQGYGYTF
j_call: TRBJ1-1; v_call: TRBV5-1; cdr3_aa: CASSLDQSSFLNTEAFF
j_call: TRBJ1-2; v_call: TRBV6-1; cdr3_aa: CASRGDGNYGYTF
j_call: TRBJ1-3; v_call: TRBV2; cdr3_aa: CASSPLPQDLSGNTIYF
j_call: TRBJ2-5; v_call: TRBV28; cdr3_aa: CASSFSGGREETQYF